Given below is one T cell receptor (beta chain) in context. Its antigen is currently unknown. Produced via immunoSEQ multiplex PCR; TCRdb's table is partial and in-frame only. Here the sample spans tens of thousands of clones, 94% being singletons. The sample originates from a study of siplizumab effects on memory and regulatory T cells. The germline gives CDR1 SGHNT, CDR2 YENEEA. The junction had 7 bases not matched to a gene; V was cut back by 5 bases and J by 2 bases. The CDR3 runs 17 residues. General study findings and limits: Naive T cells were seen as more diverse than memory cells and as major alloresponse contributors. A small minority of alloreactive clones were mapped to unstimulated subsets. In controls, 25% to 30% of mappable alloreactive CD4+ clones were Treg-derived on average, versus around 69% with siplizumab. Proliferating Tregs taken from siplizumab cultures were not shown to have a confirmed suppressive function.

The chain links TRBV11-3 to TRBJ2-6; 9 bases are a match to TRBD2. This sequence originates from a human donor in good health. Material for sequencing was non-Treg CD4+ T cells sorted from blood. DNA for the CDR3: TGTGCCAGCAGCCAGGGACTAGCTATGGCTGGGGCCAACGTCCTGACTTTC. As protein: CASSQGLAMAGANVLTF.